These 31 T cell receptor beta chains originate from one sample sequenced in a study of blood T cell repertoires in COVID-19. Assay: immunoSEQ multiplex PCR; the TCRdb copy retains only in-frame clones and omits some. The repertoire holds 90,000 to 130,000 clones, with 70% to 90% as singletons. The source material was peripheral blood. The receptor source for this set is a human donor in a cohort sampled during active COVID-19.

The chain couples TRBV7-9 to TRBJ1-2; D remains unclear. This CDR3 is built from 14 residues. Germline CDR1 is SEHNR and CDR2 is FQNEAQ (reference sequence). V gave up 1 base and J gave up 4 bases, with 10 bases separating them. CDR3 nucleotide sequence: TGTGCCAGCAGCTTAGTAGCCCGGAGCTATGGCTACACCTTC. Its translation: CASSLVARSYGYTF.

CDR3 amino acids: CASSLFSGAALMNTEAFF. DNA for the CDR3: TGTGCCAGCAGCTTATTCTCAGGGGCTGCCTTGATGAACACTGAAGCTTTCTTT. The rearrangement links TRBV7-2 to TRBJ1-1; a possible D gene is TRBD1 (6 bases). The CDR3 has 18 amino acids. Trimming took 2 bases from V and 0 from J, leaving 19 bases between them. Germline V gene data show CDR1 as SGHTA and CDR2 as FQGNSA. Together with reference TRBV7-2 and TRBJ1-1, the CDR3 gives the full variable domain: GAGVSQSPSNKVTEKGKDVELRCDPISGHTALYWYRQSLGQGLEFLIYFQGNSAPDKSGLPSDRFSAERTGGSVSTLTIQRTQQEDSAVYLCASSLFSGAALMNTEAFFGQGTRLTVV.

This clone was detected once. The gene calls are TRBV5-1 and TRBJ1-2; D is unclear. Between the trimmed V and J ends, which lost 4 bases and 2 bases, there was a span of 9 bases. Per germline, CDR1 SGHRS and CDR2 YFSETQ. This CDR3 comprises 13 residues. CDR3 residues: CASSQDMNYGYTF. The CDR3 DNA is TGCGCCAGCAGCCAAGACATGAACTATGGCTACACCTTC.

In DNA form, the CDR3 reads TGCGCCAGCAGCTTGGCAGGGACAGGGGCCCTGGGCACTGAAGCTTTCTTT. It encodes CASSLAGTGALGTEAFF. This chain connects TRBV5-1 to TRBJ1-1; 10 bases are a match to TRBD1. The CDR3 extends over 17 amino acids. The germline CDR1 and CDR2 sequences are SGHRS and YFSETQ. V dropped 0 bases and J dropped 4; count of bases not matched to a gene: 9. Complete variable domain (other parts from reference TRBV5-1 and TRBJ1-1): KAGVTQTPRYLIKTRGQQVTLSCSPISGHRSVSWYQQTPGQGLQFLFEYFSETQRNKGNFPGRFSGRQFSNSRSEMNVSTLELGDSALYLCASSLAGTGALGTEAFFGQGTRLTVV.

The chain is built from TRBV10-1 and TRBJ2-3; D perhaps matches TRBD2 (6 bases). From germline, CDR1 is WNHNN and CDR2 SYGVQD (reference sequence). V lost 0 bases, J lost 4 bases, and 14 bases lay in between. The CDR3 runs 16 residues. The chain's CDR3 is CASSESTAAGPDTQYF. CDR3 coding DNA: TGCGCCAGCAGTGAGTCGACCGCGGCGGGGCCAGATACGCAGTATTTT.

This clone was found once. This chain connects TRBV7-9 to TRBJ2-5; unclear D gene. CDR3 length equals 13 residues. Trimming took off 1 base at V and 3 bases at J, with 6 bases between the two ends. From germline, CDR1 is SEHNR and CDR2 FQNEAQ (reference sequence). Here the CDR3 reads CASSLGQEETQYF. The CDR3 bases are TGTGCCAGCAGCTTAGGACAAGAAGAGACCCAGTACTTC.

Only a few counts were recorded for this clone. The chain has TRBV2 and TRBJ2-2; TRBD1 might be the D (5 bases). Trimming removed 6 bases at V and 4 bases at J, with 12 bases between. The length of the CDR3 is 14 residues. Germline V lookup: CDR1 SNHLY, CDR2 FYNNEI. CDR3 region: CASSPTGVTGELFF. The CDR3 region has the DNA TGTGCCAGCAGCCCAACAGGAGTCACCGGGGAGCTGTTTTTT. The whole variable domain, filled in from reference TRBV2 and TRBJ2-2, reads EPEVTQTPSHQVTQMGQEVILRCVPISNHLYFYWYRQILGQKVEFLVSFYNNEISEKSEIFDDQFSVERPDGSNFTLKIRSTKLEDSAMYFCASSPTGVTGELFFGEGSRLTVL.

The CDR3 loop is CASSLYGYTF. As DNA, the CDR3 is TGTGCCAGCAGTCTCTATGGCTACACCTTC. This chain links TRBV6-5 with TRBJ1-2; no clear D. This CDR3 is 10 amino acids long. The V end lost 5 bases, the J end lost 4 bases, and 2 bases lay between the germline ends. Germline assignment: CDR1 MNHEY and CDR2 SVGAGI.

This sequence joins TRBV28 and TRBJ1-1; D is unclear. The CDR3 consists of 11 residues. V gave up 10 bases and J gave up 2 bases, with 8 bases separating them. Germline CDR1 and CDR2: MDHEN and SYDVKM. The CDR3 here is CATTFNTEAFF. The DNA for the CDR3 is TGTGCCACCACATTTAACACTGAAGCTTTCTTT.

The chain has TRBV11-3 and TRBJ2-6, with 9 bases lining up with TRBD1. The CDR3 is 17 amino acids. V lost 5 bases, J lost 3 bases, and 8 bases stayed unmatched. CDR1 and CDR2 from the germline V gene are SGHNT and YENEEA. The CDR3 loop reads CASSTNRGRNGANVLTF. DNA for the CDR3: TGTGCCAGCAGCACAAACAGGGGGCGTAATGGGGCCAACGTCCTGACTTTC.

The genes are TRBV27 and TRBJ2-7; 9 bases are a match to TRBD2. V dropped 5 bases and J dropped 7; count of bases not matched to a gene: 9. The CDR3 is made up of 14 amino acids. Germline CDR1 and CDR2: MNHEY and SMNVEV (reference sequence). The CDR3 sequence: CASSPSGTSWEQYF. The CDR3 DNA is TGTGCCAGCAGTCCTAGCGGGACGTCGTGGGAGCAGTACTTC.

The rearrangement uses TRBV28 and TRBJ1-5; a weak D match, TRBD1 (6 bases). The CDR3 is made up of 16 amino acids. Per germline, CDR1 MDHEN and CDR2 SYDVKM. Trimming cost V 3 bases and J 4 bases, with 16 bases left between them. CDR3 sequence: CASSFSGGGRNQPQHF. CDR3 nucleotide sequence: TGTGCCAGCAGTTTTTCGGGGGGGGGCCGAAATCAGCCCCAGCATTTT.

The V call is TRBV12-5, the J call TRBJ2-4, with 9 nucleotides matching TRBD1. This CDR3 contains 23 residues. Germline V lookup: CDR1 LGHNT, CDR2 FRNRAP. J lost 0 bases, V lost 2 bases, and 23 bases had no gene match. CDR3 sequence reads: CASGLFQWGGQGEVLRAKNIQYF. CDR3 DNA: TGTGCTAGTGGTTTGTTCCAGTGGGGGGGACAGGGCGAGGTGCTAAGAGCCAAAAACATTCAGTACTTC.

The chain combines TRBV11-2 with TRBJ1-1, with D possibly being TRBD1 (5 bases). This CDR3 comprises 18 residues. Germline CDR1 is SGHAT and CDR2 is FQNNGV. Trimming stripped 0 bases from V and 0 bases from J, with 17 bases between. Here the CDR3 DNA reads TGTGCCAGCAGCTTAGATTGGTCGTCACGGGGGGTGAACACTGAAGCTTTCTTT. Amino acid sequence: CASSLDWSSRGVNTEAFF.

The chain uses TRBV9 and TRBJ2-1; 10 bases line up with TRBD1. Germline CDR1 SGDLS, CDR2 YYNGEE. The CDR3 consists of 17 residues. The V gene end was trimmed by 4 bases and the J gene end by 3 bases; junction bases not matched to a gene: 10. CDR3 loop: CASSSLPRTGGYNEQFF. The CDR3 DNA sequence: TGTGCCAGCAGCTCCCTACCTAGGACAGGGGGCTACAATGAGCAGTTCTTC.

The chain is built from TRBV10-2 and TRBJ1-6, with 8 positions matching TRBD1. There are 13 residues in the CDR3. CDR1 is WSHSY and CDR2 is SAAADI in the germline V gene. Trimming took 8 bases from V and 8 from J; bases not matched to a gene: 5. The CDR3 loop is CASSGGVDSPLHF. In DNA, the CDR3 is TGCGCCAGCTCAGGGGGCGTTGATTCACCCCTCCACTTT.

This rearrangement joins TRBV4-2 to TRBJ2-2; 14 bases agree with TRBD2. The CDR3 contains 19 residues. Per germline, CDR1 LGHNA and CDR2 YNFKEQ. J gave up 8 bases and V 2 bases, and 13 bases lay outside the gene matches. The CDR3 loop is CASSQPGLAGGGRVGELFF. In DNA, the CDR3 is TGTGCCAGCAGCCAACCAGGACTAGCGGGAGGTGGAAGAGTGGGGGAGCTGTTTTTT.

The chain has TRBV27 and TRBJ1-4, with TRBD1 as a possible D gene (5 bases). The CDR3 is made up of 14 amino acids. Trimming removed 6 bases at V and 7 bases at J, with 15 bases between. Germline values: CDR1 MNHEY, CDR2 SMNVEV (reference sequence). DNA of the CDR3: TGTGCCAGCAGCCCCACGGGGAGGGGTGAAAAACTGTTTTTT. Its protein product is CASSPTGRGEKLFF.

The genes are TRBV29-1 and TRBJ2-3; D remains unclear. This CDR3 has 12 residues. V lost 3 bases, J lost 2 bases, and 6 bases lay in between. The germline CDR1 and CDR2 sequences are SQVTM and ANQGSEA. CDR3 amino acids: CSVDASTDTQYF. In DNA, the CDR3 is TGCAGCGTTGATGCGTCCACAGATACGCAGTATTTT.

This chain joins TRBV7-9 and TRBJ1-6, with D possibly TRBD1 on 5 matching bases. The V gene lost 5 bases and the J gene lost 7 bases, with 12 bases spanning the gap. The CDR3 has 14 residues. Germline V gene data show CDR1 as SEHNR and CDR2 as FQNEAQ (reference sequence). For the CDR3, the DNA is TGTGCCAGCAGCGACGGGGGTAGCAATTCACCCCTCCACTTT. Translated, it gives CASSDGGSNSPLHF.

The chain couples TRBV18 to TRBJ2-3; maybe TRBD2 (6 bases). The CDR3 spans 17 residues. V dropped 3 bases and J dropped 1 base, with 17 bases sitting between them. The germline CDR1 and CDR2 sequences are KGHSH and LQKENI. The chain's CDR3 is CASSPNRLARGTDTQYF. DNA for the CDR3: TGTGCCAGCTCACCCAACCGTCTAGCGAGGGGCACAGATACGCAGTATTTT.

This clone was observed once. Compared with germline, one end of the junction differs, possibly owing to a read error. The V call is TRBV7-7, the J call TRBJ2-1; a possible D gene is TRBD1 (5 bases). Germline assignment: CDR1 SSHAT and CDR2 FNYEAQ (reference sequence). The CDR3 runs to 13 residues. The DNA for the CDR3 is TGTGCTAGCAGCTCCAGGGTTCGCGATGAGCAGTTCTTC. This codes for CASSSRVRDEQFF.

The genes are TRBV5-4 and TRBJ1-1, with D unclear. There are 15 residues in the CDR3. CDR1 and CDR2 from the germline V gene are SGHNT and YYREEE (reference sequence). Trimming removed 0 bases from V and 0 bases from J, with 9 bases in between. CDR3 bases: TGTGCCAGCAGCTTGGGGAGCTCCATGAACACTGAAGCTTTCTTT. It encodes CASSLGSSMNTEAFF.

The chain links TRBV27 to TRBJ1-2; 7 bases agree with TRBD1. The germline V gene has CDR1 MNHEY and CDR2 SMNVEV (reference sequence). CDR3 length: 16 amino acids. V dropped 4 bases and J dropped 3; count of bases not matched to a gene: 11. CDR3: CASSSRTGEAYYGYTF. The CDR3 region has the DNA TGTGCCAGCAGTTCGAGAACAGGGGAGGCGTACTATGGCTACACCTTC.

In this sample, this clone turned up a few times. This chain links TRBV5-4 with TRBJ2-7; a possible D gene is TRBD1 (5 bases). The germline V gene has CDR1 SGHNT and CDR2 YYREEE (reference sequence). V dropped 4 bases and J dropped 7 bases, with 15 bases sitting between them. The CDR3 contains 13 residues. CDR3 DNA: TGTGCCAGCAGCCCTAGGCAGGGCGGTGAGCAGTACTTC. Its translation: CASSPRQGGEQYF.

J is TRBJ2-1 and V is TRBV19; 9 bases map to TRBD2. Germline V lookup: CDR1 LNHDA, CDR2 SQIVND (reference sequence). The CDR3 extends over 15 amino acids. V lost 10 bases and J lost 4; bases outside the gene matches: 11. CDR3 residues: CATQPSGRRYNEQFF. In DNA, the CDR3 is TGTGCCACACAACCCAGCGGGAGGAGGTACAATGAGCAGTTCTTC.

CDR3 DNA: TGTGCCAGCAGCGTAGGCGGGATGAACACTGAAGCTTTCTTT. Residues: CASSVGGMNTEAFF. The rearrangement links TRBV9 to TRBJ1-1, with D uncertain. Trimming shortened V by 0 bases and J by 0 bases, and 6 bases separated the two germline ends. Germline CDR1 SGDLS, CDR2 YYNGEE. The CDR3 length is 14 residues.

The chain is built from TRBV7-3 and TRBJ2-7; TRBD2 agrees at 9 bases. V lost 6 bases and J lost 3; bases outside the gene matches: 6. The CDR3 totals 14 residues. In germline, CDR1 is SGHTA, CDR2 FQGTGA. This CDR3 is CASSKAGGNYEQYF. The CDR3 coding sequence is TGTGCCAGCAGTAAAGCGGGAGGCAACTACGAGCAGTACTTC. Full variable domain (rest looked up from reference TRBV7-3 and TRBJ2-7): GAGVSQTPSNKVTEKGKYVELRCDPISGHTALYWYRQSLGQGPEFLIYFQGTGAADDSGLPNDRFFAVRPEGSVSTLKIQRTERGDSAVYLCASSKAGGNYEQYFGPGTRLTVT.

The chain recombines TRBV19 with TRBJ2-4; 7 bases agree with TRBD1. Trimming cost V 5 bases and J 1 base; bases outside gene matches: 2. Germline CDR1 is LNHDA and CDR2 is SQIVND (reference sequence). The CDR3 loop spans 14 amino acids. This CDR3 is CASSDREAKNIQYF. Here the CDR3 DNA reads TGTGCCAGTAGTGACAGGGAGGCCAAAAACATTCAGTACTTC.

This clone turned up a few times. This chain's CDR3 is CASSQGPGQDQYF. In nucleotides, the CDR3 is TGCGCCAGCAGCCAGGGTCCAGGGCAGGACCAGTACTTC. The rearrangement links TRBV4-3 to TRBJ2-7, with a tentative D call TRBD1 (5 bases). The CDR3 has 13 amino acids. The V and J ends lost 3 bases and 10 bases respectively, with 16 bases between them. The germline V gene has CDR1 LGHNA and CDR2 YSLEER.

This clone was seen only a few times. CDR3 bases: TGTGCCAGCAGTTATATACAGGGGGCGGACACTGAAGCTTTCTTT. Translating gives CASSYIQGADTEAFF. This chain uses TRBV6-5 with TRBJ1-1; TRBD1 matches at 9 bases. The CDR3 is 15 residues long. Looked up from germline, CDR1 is MNHEY and CDR2 is SVGAGI. After removal of 3 bases from V and 3 bases from J, the junction contained 5 bases not matched to a gene.